Listed below are T cell receptor beta chains from one sample, sequenced in a study of CD8+CD57+ T cells in acquired aplastic anemia. Via MiXCR, TCRdb re-called the reads, giving one row per CDR3 protein. The data show about 210,000 distinct CDR3 sequences, 30% to 40% seen once. Sequenced material: sorted CD4+, CD8+, or CD8+CD57+ T cells (not recorded which) from PBMCs. These receptors all come from a human donor in good health, serving as a control. Both conserved end residues are part of each CDR3. D genes are given only for firm matches. Clone size is stated in some rows and not others, as once, few, many or a class when expanded.

V: TRBV2
D: TRBD1
J: TRBJ2-7
size: -
length: 13
CDR3: CASSEDRVYEQYF
DNA: TGTGCCAGCAGCGAGGACAGGGTTTACGAGCAGTACTTC

V: TRBV7-2
D: -
J: TRBJ1-2
size: few
length: 13
CDR3: CASSPSGAYGYTF
DNA: TGTGCCAGCAGCCCCAGCGGGGCCTATGGCTACACCTTC

V: TRBV7-9
D: TRBD1
J: TRBJ2-4
size: few
length: 19
CDR3: CASSREARQGWSAKNIQYF
DNA: TGTGCCAGCAGCCGGGAAGCCCGACAGGGATGGTCGGCCAAAAACATTCAGTACTTC

V: TRBV2
D: TRBD2
J: TRBJ2-1
size: many
length: 15
CDR3: CASSEERGAVNEQFF
DNA: TGTGCCAGCAGTGAAGAGCGGGGTGCCGTCAATGAGCAGTTCTTC

V: TRBV6-1
D: -
J: TRBJ2-7
size: many
length: 13
CDR3: CASGGGVGNEQYF
DNA: TGTGCCAGCGGGGGTGGGGTGGGGAACGAGCAGTACTTC

V: TRBV7-2
D: -
J: TRBJ1-2
size: many
length: 14
CDR3: CASSRGREVYGYTF
DNA: TGTGCCAGCAGCCGCGGCAGGGAAGTCTATGGCTACACCTTC

V: TRBV5-1
D: -
J: TRBJ1-4
size: once
length: 13
CDR3: CASSSGIGEKLSF
DNA: TGCGCCAGCAGCTCGGGGATCGGTGAAAAACTGTCTTTT

V: TRBV11-2
D: TRBD2
J: TRBJ2-3
size: -
length: 17
CDR3: CASSLDRAGDWGDTQYF
DNA: TGTGCCAGCAGCTTAGATAGAGCGGGAGACTGGGGAGATACGCAGTATTTT

V: TRBV10-3
D: TRBD1
J: TRBJ2-2
size: many
length: 16
CDR3: CAISETGTGGVGELFF
DNA: TGTGCCATCAGTGAAACCGGGACAGGGGGTGTCGGGGAGCTGTTTTTT

V: TRBV2
D: -
J: TRBJ2-1
size: -
length: 12
CDR3: CASSEERNEQFF
DNA: TGTGCCAGCAGTGAAGAGCGGAATGAGCAGTTCTTC

V: TRBV7-8
D: TRBD2
J: TRBJ2-7
size: many
length: 15
CDR3: CASSLLAAYSYEQYF
DNA: TGTGCCAGCAGCTTACTAGCGGCTTACTCCTACGAGCAGTACTTC

V: TRBV7-9
D: TRBD2
J: TRBJ2-1
size: few
length: 15
CDR3: CASSSLAGGLGEQFF
DNA: TGTGCCAGCAGCTCTTTAGCGGGGGGGCTGGGTGAGCAGTTCTTC

V: TRBV25-1
D: -
J: TRBJ1-3
size: once
length: 13
CDR3: CASAKGYGNTIYF
DNA: TGTGCCAGCGCGAAGGGGTACGGAAACACCATATATTTT

V: TRBV9
D: TRBD2
J: TRBJ2-1
size: -
length: 15
CDR3: CASSIELAEWDEQFF
DNA: TGTGCCAGCAGCATAGAACTAGCGGAGTGGGATGAGCAGTTCTTC

V: TRBV2
D: -
J: TRBJ1-5
size: many
length: 14
CDR3: CASSPTVSNQPQHF
DNA: TGTGCCAGCAGTCCGACAGTTAGCAATCAGCCCCAGCATTTT

V: TRBV5-1
D: -
J: TRBJ1-6
size: many
length: 14
CDR3: CASSLWGHNSPLHF
DNA: TGCGCCAGCAGCTTATGGGGGCATAATTCACCCCTCCACTTT

V: TRBV5-1
D: TRBD1
J: TRBJ1-2
size: -
length: 14
CDR3: CASSLRQGRNGYTF
DNA: TGCGCCAGCAGCTTGCGACAGGGACGGAATGGCTACACCTTC

V: TRBV10-1
D: TRBD1
J: TRBJ1-5
size: many
length: 13
CDR3: CASNDRGNQPQHF
DNA: TGCGCCAGCAATGACAGGGGCAATCAGCCCCAGCATTTT

V: TRBV10-3
D: -
J: TRBJ1-1
size: -
length: 13
CDR3: CAFQTGSATEAFF
DNA: TGTGCCTTCCAGACAGGCTCTGCCACTGAAGCTTTCTTT

V: TRBV29-1
D: -
J: TRBJ2-5
size: -
length: 12
CDR3: CSVVGGPETQYF
DNA: TGCAGCGTGGTAGGGGGTCCTGAGACCCAGTACTTC

V: TRBV5-5
D: -
J: TRBJ2-1
size: few
length: 14
CDR3: CASSFSLSSNEQFF
DNA: TGTGCCAGCAGCTTCTCCCTGAGCTCCAATGAGCAGTTCTTC

V: TRBV15
D: -
J: TRBJ2-5
size: -
length: 15
CDR3: CATSREGGGQETQYF
DNA: TGTGCCACCAGCAGAGAAGGGGGGGGCCAAGAGACCCAGTACTTC

V: TRBV11-1
D: -
J: TRBJ1-1
size: -
length: 15
CDR3: CASSFGSWGDTEAFF
DNA: TGTGCCAGCAGCTTTGGCTCATGGGGGGACACTGAAGCTTTCTTT

V: TRBV4-2
D: -
J: TRBJ2-2
size: -
length: 14
CDR3: CASSQTGTTGELFF
DNA: TGTGCCAGCAGCCAGACAGGTACCACCGGGGAGCTGTTTTTT

V: TRBV5-1
D: -
J: TRBJ2-7
size: -
length: 15
CDR3: CASSLEPGPTYEQYF
DNA: TGCGCCAGCAGCTTGGAGCCAGGCCCTACCTACGAGCAGTACTTC

V: TRBV20-1
D: -
J: TRBJ1-2
size: -
length: 10
CDR3: CSASGVGYTF
DNA: TGCAGTGCATCCGGGGTTGGCTACACCTTC

V: TRBV11-1
D: -
J: TRBJ2-7
size: many
length: 17
CDR3: CASSSRRTALGSYEQYF
DNA: TGTGCCAGCAGCTCCCGCCGTACAGCACTGGGGTCCTACGAGCAGTACTTC

V: TRBV5-1
D: -
J: TRBJ2-1
size: few
length: 14
CDR3: CASSLGQGGSAQFF
DNA: TGCGCCAGCAGCTTGGGTCAGGGGGGATCAGCGCAGTTCTTC

V: TRBV7-3
D: -
J: TRBJ1-1
size: many
length: 14
CDR3: CASTLDPGWAEAFF
DNA: TGTGCCAGCACCCTAGACCCAGGGTGGGCTGAAGCTTTCTTT

V: TRBV19
D: -
J: TRBJ2-7
size: -
length: 14
CDR3: CASSIGTESYEQYF
DNA: TGTGCCAGTAGTATCGGGACGGAGTCCTACGAGCAGTACTTC

V: TRBV9
D: TRBD2
J: TRBJ2-5
size: -
length: 16
CDR3: CASSVPLAGGLETQYF
DNA: TGTGCCAGCAGCGTCCCCTTAGCGGGGGGGTTAGAGACCCAGTACTTC

V: TRBV29-1
D: TRBD1
J: TRBJ1-2
size: few
length: 12
CDR3: CSASGTVGGYTF
DNA: TGCAGCGCGTCCGGGACAGTTGGTGGCTACACCTTC

V: TRBV2
D: TRBD2
J: TRBJ2-1
size: few
length: 18
CDR3: CASRTSGGSSSIYNEQFF
DNA: TGTGCCAGCAGGACTAGCGGGGGCTCTTCCTCGATCTACAATGAGCAGTTCTTC

V: TRBV9
D: -
J: TRBJ1-3
size: -
length: 14
CDR3: CASSVVPGGNTICF
DNA: TGTGCCAGCAGCGTAGTGCCAGGTGGAAACACCATATGTTTT

V: TRBV29-1
D: TRBD1
J: TRBJ2-2
size: many
length: 14
CDR3: CSVRTGKNTGELFF
DNA: TGCAGCGTTCGGACAGGGAAGAACACCGGGGAGCTGTTTTTT

V: TRBV20-1
D: -
J: TRBJ2-6
size: many
length: 13
CDR3: CSARRPGANVLTF
DNA: TGCAGTGCTCGTCGTCCCGGGGCCAACGTCCTGACTTTC